This TCR beta chain comes out of a study of shared clonotypes between healthy human individuals. Trimming took 4 bases from V and 1 from J; bases not matched to a gene: 10. The CDR3 has 17 residues. Germline loops: CDR1 SGDLS, CDR2 YYNGEE. Some clones are missing from TCRdb's copy, which holds only in-frame ones; the method was immunoSEQ multiplex PCR. Of roughly 500,000 clones in the sample, approximately 80% were seen once. The chain joins TRBV9 to TRBJ2-3; the match to TRBD2 covers 9 bases. The sequence came from a woman between 40 and 50 years old in good health. Some clones in this sample may be carry-over from other donors' samples. The sample taken for sequencing was PBMCs. The DNA of the CDR3 is TGTGCCAGCAGCTCCCATAGGACTAGCGAGGGCACAGATACGCAGTATTTT. It codes for CASSSHRTSEGTDTQYF.